This passage covers 27 T cell receptor beta chains from one sample sequenced in a study of glioma-infiltrating T cells. The iRepertoire nested amplicon-rescue multiplex PCR amplified TCR alpha and beta CDR3s from RNA. TCRdb reanalysed the multiplex PCR reads using MiXCR and keeps one entry per CDR3 protein. The profile shows around 180,000 distinct CDR3 sequences, around 40% of them singletons. Sequenced: glioma tissue, nonneoplastic brain tissue, or PBMCs (not recorded which). Receptor source: a human donor with low-grade glioma or glioblastoma, undergoing nonglioma brain surgery, or in good health (not recorded which).

This clonotype was detected ten times or more. J is TRBJ1-2 and V is TRBV7-2; D is undetermined. CDR3 length: 13 residues. Germline V gene data show CDR1 as SGHTA and CDR2 as FQGNSA. V was cut by 1 base and J by 7 bases, with 10 bases left in between. DNA for the CDR3: TGTGCCAGCAGCTTAGACAATGCCGGTGGCTACACCTTC. Protein product: CASSLDNAGGYTF.

A few counts support this clonotype. J is TRBJ2-2 and V is TRBV5-1, with no clear D. The CDR3 covers 15 residues. Germline loops: CDR1 SGHRS, CDR2 YFSETQ. V lost 0 bases to trimming and J lost 6 bases, with 12 bases between them. The CDR3 is CASSLAVVVAGELFF. The CDR3 region has the DNA TGCGCCAGCAGCTTGGCCGTTGTCGTGGCCGGGGAGCTGTTTTTT.

This clonotype was counted ten times or more. The V gene is TRBV28, the J gene TRBJ2-1; a weak D match, TRBD1 (6 bases). This CDR3 spans 14 amino acids. V was cut by 4 bases and J by 5 bases, with 12 bases left in between. Germline V CDR1 and CDR2: MDHEN, SYDVKM. The CDR3 region is CASSSRDTNNEQFF. For the CDR3, the DNA is TGTGCCAGCAGTTCCCGGGACACTAACAATGAGCAGTTCTTC. The full variable domain, in which reference TRBV28 and TRBJ2-1 provide the parts outside the CDR3, is DVKVTQSSRYLVKRTGEKVFLECVQDMDHENMFWYRQDPGLGLRLIYFSYDVKMKEKGDIPEGYSVSREKKERFSLILESASTNQTSMYLCASSSRDTNNEQFFGPGTRLTVL.

This clonotype was found once. Germline and junction disagree at one end, which may indicate a read error. The chain employs TRBV6-5 and TRBJ1-5; D is unclear. This CDR3 is built from 13 residues. In germline, CDR1 is MNHEY, CDR2 SVGAGI. The CDR3 loop reads CDSSYPKDQPQHF. CDR3 coding DNA: TGTGACAGCAGTTACCCCAAAGATCAGCCCCAGCATTTT.

The gene calls are TRBV6-2 or TRBV6-3 and TRBJ1-4, with 12 positions matching TRBD1. This CDR3 comprises 15 residues. The ends lost 8 bases at V and 6 bases at J; junction bases unmatched: 7. Germline assignment: CDR1 MNHEY and CDR2 SVGEGT. This chain's CDR3 is CASGDRDRGHEKLFF. Here the CDR3 DNA reads TGTGCCAGCGGGGACCGGGACAGGGGGCATGAAAAACTGTTTTTT.

This clonotype was counted at least ten times. This chain's CDR3 is CSAHLSSTDTQYF. CDR3 coding DNA: TGCAGTGCGCACCTGAGTAGCACAGATACGCAGTATTTT. The V call is TRBV20-1, the J call TRBJ2-3; D unresolved. Trimming removed 6 bases from V and 0 bases from J, with 10 bases in between. CDR1 DFQATT and CDR2 SNEGSKA come from the germline V gene (reference sequence). CDR3 length: 13 residues.

This clonotype was seen repeatedly, ten times or more. The CDR3 DNA reads as TGTGCCAGCAGTTTTCTAGGGGGCAGAGGGACTGAAGCTTTCTTT. It translates to CASSFLGGRGTEAFF. The chain uses TRBV28 and TRBJ1-1; 7 bases fit TRBD1. There are 15 residues in the CDR3. The ends lost 3 bases at V and 5 bases at J; junction bases unmatched: 9. Per the germline V gene, CDR1 is MDHEN and CDR2 is SYDVKM.

In regard to this clonotype: Relative to the germline gene, one junction end is altered; a read error may explain this. J is TRBJ2-5 and V is TRBV7-6; TRBD2 agrees at 7 bases. Germline-derived CDR1 and CDR2 are SGHVS and FNYEAQ. The CDR3 runs to 13 residues. The CDR3 DNA is TGTGCCAGCAGCAGCGGGACCGCTGCCCTCCAGACCTTC. Translation: CASSSGTAALQTF.

This clonotype appeared many times. The chain combines TRBV2 with TRBJ1-1; D gene unclear. CDR1 and CDR2 (germline): SNHLY, FYNNEI. The CDR3 contains 12 residues. The CDR3 DNA is TGTGCAGATCGGAGGGAGAACACTGAAGCTTTCTTT. It is translated as CADRRENTEAFF. The full variable domain, completed using reference TRBV2 and TRBJ1-1, is EPEVTQTPSHQVTQMGQEVILRCVPISNHLYFYWYRQILGQKVEFLVSFYNNEISEKSEIFDDQFSVERPDGSNFTLKIRSTKLEDSAMYFCADRRENTEAFFGQGTRLTVV.

This clonotype has at least ten counts. The DNA of the CDR3 is TGTGCCAGCAGTCAGAATAGCGGGAGCACAGATACGCAGTATTTT. It specifies CASSQNSGSTDTQYF. This chain connects TRBV28 to TRBJ2-3, with TRBD2 identical over 7 bases. The CDR3 runs to 15 residues. Germline V gene sequence: CDR1 MDHEN, CDR2 SYDVKM. V lost 5 bases to trimming and J lost 0 bases; unmatched junction nucleotides: 5.

This clonotype appeared many times. This chain connects TRBV20-1 to TRBJ1-1, with 8 bases that match TRBD1. Germline V gene data show CDR1 as DFQATT and CDR2 as SNEGSKA (reference sequence). Germline trimming cut 5 bases from V and 7 bases from J; bases unmatched to any gene: 9. This CDR3 has 13 residues. The CDR3 region is CSAVTGASDEAFF. CDR3 nucleotides: TGCAGTGCTGTGACAGGGGCCTCGGATGAAGCTTTCTTT.

This clonotype has ten or more counts. This chain uses TRBV28 with TRBJ2-3, with D possibly matching TRBD2 (5 bases). There are 14 residues in the CDR3. With 8 bases removed from V and 0 bases from J, the gap between germline ends came to 12 bases. Germline loops: CDR1 MDHEN, CDR2 SYDVKM. This CDR3 is CASRVGKSTDTQYF. Here the CDR3 DNA reads TGTGCCAGCCGGGTCGGGAAAAGCACAGATACGCAGTATTTT.

Details on this clonotype: This sequence may be a read error, since a much larger clone differs from it by one base. The gene calls are TRBV28 and TRBJ2-5; 9 positions match TRBD1. The CDR3 sequence is 18 residues long. Germline loops: CDR1 MDHEN, CDR2 SYDVKM. CDR3 sequence: CAISLLSLGQGNQETQYF. The DNA for the CDR3 is TGTGCCATCAGTTTACTTAGCCTGGGACAGGGAAATCAAGAGACCCAGTACTTC.

This clonotype has only a few counts. Just one base apart from a much larger clone, this may be a read error. J is TRBJ2-1 and V is TRBV20-1; 10 bases align to TRBD2. Germline loops: CDR1 DFQATT, CDR2 SNEGSKA (reference sequence). The CDR3 extends over 14 amino acids. This chain's CDR3 is CSARSGRATDEKFF. The CDR3, as DNA: TGCAGTGCTCGGAGCGGGAGGGCCACGGATGAGAAGTTCTTC.

The chain links TRBV5-4 to TRBJ1-6; 8 bases are a match to TRBD1. The V gene's germline CDR1 is SGHNT and CDR2 YYREEE (reference sequence). The V gene end was trimmed by 4 bases and the J gene end by 6 bases; junction bases not matched to a gene: 9. The CDR3 is made up of 16 amino acids. The CDR3 loop is CASSTETGVGNSPLHF. The CDR3 bases are TGTGCCAGCAGCACGGAGACAGGGGTCGGTAATTCACCCCTCCACTTT.

This clonotype was seen at least ten times. The chain employs TRBV20-1 and TRBJ2-5; no clear D. The CDR3 loop spans 10 amino acids. The germline gives CDR1 DFQATT, CDR2 SNEGSKA (reference sequence). Trimming left V 6 bases short and J 3 bases short, with 5 bases between. This CDR3 is CSAGEETQYF. The DNA of the CDR3 is TGCAGTGCCGGAGAAGAGACCCAGTACTTC.

This clonotype is a singleton in its sample. This chain joins TRBV27 and TRBJ2-7; D gene unclear. Trimming took 6 bases from V and 6 from J, leaving 15 bases between them. The V gene's germline CDR1 is MNHEY and CDR2 SMNVEV (reference sequence). The CDR3 extends over 13 amino acids. The DNA of the CDR3 is TGTGCCAGCAGCTTAACCTACATCCGCGAGCAGTACTTC. Translating it yields CASSLTYIREQYF.

In its sample, this clonotype was seen many times. This chain links TRBV20-1 with TRBJ2-1; D gene uncertain. Looked up from germline, CDR1 is DFQATT and CDR2 is SNEGSKA (reference sequence). V lost 1 base to trimming and J lost 6 bases, with 10 bases between them. The CDR3 is 13 amino acids. CDR3 bases: TGCAGTGCTAGAGTCGTAGGGTTCAATGAGCAGTTCTTC. This gives the protein CSARVVGFNEQFF.

In this sample, this clonotype turned up a few times. The chain links TRBV19 to TRBJ2-1; 10 positions agree with TRBD2. Losses at the gene ends were 1 base for V and 6 bases for J; bases not matched to a gene: 6. Germline CDR1 is LNHDA and CDR2 is SQIVND (reference sequence). This CDR3 region has 16 residues. The CDR3: CASSIGGSGRTNEQFF. CDR3 in DNA: TGTGCCAGTAGTATAGGAGGTAGCGGGAGGACCAATGAGCAGTTCTTC.

In the case of this clonotype: A single base separates this from a much larger clone, so it may be a read error. The chain is built from TRBV12-3 or TRBV12-4 and TRBJ2-3, with D perhaps TRBD2 (5 bases). V lost 6 bases and J lost 3, with 16 bases in between. The CDR3 contains 15 residues. CDR3 sequence reads: CASREVRTRTDTQYF. The CDR3 DNA reads as TGTGCCAGCAGAGAGGTTAGAACTAGAACAGATACGCAGTATTTT.

J is TRBJ2-1 and V is TRBV7-9, with 7 bases that match TRBD2. Germline V CDR1 and CDR2: SEHNR, FQNEAQ (reference sequence). After removal of 2 bases from V and 0 bases from J, the junction contained 13 bases not matched to a gene. This CDR3 has 19 amino acids. The CDR3 protein is CASSLKGGNRVSSYNEQFF. DNA for the CDR3: TGTGCCAGCAGCTTAAAGGGAGGGAACCGGGTAAGCTCCTACAATGAGCAGTTCTTC. The full variable domain, with the rest looked up from reference TRBV7-9 and TRBJ2-1, is DTGVSQNPRHKITKRGQNVTFRCDPISEHNRLYWYRQTLGQGPEFLTYFQNEAQLEKSRLLSDRFSAERPKGSFSTLEIQRTEQGDSAMYLCASSLKGGNRVSSYNEQFFGPGTRLTVL.

The chain employs TRBV2 and TRBJ2-7, with 7 bases aligning to TRBD1. V gave up 5 bases and J gave up 0 bases; unmatched junction bases: 10. The CDR3 contains 16 residues. The V gene's germline CDR1 is SNHLY and CDR2 FYNNEI. CDR3 in DNA: TGTGCCAGCAGTCGCGAAACCGGGACAGCCTCCTACGAGCAGTACTTC. Encoded protein: CASSRETGTASYEQYF. The complete variable domain, with remaining parts taken from reference TRBV2 and TRBJ2-7, reads EPEVTQTPSHQVTQMGQEVILRCVPISNHLYFYWYRQILGQKVEFLVSFYNNEISEKSEIFDDQFSVERPDGSNFTLKIRSTKLEDSAMYFCASSRETGTASYEQYFGPGTRLTVT.

The V and J genes are TRBV29-1 and TRBJ2-5, with 9 bases that match TRBD2. This CDR3 has 13 amino acids. J was trimmed by 5 bases and V by 7 bases; bases with no gene match: 8. Per germline, CDR1 SQVTM and CDR2 ANQGSEA. This CDR3 is CSDTRSGSETQYF. The CDR3 bases are TGCAGCGACACCCGTAGCGGGAGTGAGACCCAGTACTTC.

Concerning this clonotype: A read error is possible here, since a much larger clone lies one base away. The chain couples TRBV7-2 to TRBJ2-3, with 9 bases matching TRBD1. V lost 5 bases, J lost 6 bases, and 6 bases stayed unmatched. Germline V gene lookup returns CDR1 SGHTA and CDR2 FQGNSA. CDR3 length: 14 residues. For the CDR3, the DNA is TGTGCCAGCAGCCGGGACAGGGCCTTGGATACGCAGTATTTT. This gives the protein CASSRDRALDTQYF.

The rearrangement uses TRBV30 and TRBJ2-1; no clear D gene. Germline CDR1 reads GTSNPN; CDR2 reads SVGIG (reference sequence). The V end lost 1 base, the J end lost 7 bases, and 8 bases lay between the germline ends. This CDR3 region has 12 residues. This CDR3 reads CAWSDEANEQFF. CDR3 sequence (DNA): TGTGCCTGGAGTGATGAGGCTAATGAGCAGTTCTTC.

On this clonotype: Possible read error: a much larger clone is one base away. This chain joins TRBV7-9 and TRBJ2-1; D gene uncertain. The germline V gene encodes CDR1 SEHNR and CDR2 FQNEAQ (reference sequence). This CDR3 is 16 amino acids long. V dropped 2 bases and J dropped 5 bases, with 16 bases sitting between them. The CDR3 protein is CASSLTPASGHNEQFF. CDR3 sequence (DNA): TGTGCCAGCAGCTTAACCCCGGCGTCGGGCCACAATGAGCAGTTCTTC.

The chain employs TRBV29-1 and TRBJ1-2, with D unresolved. Germline V lookup: CDR1 SQVTM, CDR2 ANQGSEA. The CDR3 is 16 residues long. Trimming pared 3 bases from V and 0 bases from J, leaving 17 bases between. CDR3 coding DNA: TGCAGCGTTGATCTAATGGGGTCAGGAGCTAACTATGGCTACACCTTC. Protein product: CSVDLMGSGANYGYTF.